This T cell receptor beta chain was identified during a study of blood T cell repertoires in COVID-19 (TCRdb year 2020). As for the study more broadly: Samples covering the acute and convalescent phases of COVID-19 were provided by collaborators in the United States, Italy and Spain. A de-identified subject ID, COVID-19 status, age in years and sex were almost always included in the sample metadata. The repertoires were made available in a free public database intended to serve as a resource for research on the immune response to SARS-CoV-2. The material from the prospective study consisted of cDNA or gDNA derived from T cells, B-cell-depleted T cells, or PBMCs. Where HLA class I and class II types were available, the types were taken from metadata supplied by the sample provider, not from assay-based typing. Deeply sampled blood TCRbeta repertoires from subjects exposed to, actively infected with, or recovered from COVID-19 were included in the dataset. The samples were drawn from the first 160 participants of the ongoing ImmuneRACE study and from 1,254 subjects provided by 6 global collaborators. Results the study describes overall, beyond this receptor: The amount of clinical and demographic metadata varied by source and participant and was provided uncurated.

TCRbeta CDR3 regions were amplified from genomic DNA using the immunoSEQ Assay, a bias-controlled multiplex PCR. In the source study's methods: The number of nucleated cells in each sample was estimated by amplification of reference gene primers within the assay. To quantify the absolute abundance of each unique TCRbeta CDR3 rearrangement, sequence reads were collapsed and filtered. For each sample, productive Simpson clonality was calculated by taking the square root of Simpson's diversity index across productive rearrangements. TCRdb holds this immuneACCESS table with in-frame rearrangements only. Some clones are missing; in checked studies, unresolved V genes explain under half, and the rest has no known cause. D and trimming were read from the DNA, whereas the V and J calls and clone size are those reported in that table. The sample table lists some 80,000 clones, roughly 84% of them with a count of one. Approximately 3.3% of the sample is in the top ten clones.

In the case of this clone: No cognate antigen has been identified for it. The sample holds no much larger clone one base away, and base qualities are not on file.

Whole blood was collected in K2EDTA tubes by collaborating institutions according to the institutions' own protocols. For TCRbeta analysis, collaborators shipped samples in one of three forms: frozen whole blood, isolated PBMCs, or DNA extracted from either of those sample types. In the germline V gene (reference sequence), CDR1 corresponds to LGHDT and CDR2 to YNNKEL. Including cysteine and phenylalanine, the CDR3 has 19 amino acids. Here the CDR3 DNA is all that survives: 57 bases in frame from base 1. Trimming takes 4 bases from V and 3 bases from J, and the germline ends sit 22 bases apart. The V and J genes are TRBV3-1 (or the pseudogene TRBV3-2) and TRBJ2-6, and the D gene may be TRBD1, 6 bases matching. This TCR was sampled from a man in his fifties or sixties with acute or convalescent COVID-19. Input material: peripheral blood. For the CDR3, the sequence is CASSLVGYRECVGANVLTF. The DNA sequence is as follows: TGTGCCAGCAGCCTCGTAGGTTACAGGGAGTGCGTTGGGGCCAACGTCCTGACTTTC.